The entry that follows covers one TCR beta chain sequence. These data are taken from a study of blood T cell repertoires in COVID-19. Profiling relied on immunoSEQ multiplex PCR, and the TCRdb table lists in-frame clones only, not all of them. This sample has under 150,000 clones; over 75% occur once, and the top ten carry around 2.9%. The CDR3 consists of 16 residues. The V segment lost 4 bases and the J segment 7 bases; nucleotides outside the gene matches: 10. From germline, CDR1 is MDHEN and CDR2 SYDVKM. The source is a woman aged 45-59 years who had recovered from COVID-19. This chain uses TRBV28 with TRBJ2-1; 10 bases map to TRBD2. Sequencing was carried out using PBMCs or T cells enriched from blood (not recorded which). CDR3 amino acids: CASSSPLAGRRNEQFF. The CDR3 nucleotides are TGTGCCAGCAGTTCGCCACTAGCGGGAAGGAGAAATGAGCAGTTCTTC.